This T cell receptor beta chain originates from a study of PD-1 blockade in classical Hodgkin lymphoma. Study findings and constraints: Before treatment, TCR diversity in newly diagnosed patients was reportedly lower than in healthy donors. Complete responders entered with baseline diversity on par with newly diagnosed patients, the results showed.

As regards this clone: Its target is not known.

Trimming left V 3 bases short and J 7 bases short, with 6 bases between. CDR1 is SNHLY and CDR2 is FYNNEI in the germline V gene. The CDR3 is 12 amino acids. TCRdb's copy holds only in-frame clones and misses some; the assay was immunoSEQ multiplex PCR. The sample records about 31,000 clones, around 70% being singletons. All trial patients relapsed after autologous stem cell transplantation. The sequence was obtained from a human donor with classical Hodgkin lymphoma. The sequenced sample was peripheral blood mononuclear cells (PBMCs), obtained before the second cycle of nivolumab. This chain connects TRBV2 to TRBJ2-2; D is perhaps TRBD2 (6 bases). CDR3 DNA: TGTGCCAGCAGTGAGGGGGGCGGGGAGCTGTTTTTT. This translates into CASSEGGGELFF.